The clone carrying this T cell receptor (beta chain) has a single count. The data were taken from a study of shared clonotypes between healthy human individuals. CD45RO-negative CD8 cells positively selected for CCR7 made up the naive population, which excluded terminally differentiated effector memory CD45RA+ cells. Participating donors were healthy, HIV-negative adults free of recent acute infections or vaccinations. Every contributor of samples was a Caucasian grown-up residing in Nashville, Tennessee. The CDR3 loop spans 14 amino acids. Germline assignment: CDR1 MGHRA and CDR2 YSYEKL. Trimming left V 1 base short and J 6 bases short, with 9 bases between. Assay execution proceeded at the deep level. Authors' analysis steps: Filtering differed, since immunoSEQ gave only junction sequences and no quality scores. Libraries were prepared by immunoSEQ multiplex PCR; TCRdb keeps only in-frame clonotypes and omits some of them. The V and J calls and clone size are taken from that table; D and trimming were inferred from the DNA. The table includes millions of clones, about 95% detected once.

This clonotype was obtained from a man aged 18-30 years in good health. Sequencing was done on a sample of naive CD8+ T cells sorted from blood. This chain connects TRBV4-1 to TRBJ2-2; D is uncertain. The CDR3 region is CASSQAASPGELFF. Here the CDR3 DNA reads TGCGCCAGCAGCCAAGCGGCCTCGCCCGGGGAGCTGTTTTTT.